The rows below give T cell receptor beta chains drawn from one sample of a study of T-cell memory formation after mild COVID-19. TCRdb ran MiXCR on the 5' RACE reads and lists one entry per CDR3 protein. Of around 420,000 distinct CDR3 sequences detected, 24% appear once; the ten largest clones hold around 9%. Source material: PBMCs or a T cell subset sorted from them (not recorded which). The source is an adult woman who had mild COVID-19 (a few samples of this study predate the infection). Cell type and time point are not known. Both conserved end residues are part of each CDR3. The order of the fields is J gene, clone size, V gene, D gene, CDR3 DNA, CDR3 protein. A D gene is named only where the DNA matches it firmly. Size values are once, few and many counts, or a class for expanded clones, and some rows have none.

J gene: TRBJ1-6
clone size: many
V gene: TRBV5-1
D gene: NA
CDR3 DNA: TGCGCCAGCACCGACAGTAATTCACCCCTCCACTTT
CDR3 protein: CASTDSNSPLHF

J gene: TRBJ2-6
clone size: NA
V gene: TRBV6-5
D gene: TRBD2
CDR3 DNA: TGTGCCAGCACCGGGACTAGCGGGAGTCTGGCTGGGGCCAACGTCCTGACTTTC
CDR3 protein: CASTGTSGSLAGANVLTF

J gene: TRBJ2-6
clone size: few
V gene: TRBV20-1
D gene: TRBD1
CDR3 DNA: TGCAGTGCCGCCGACAGGGGAGAGGCTGGGGCCAACGTCCTGACTTTC
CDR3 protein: CSAADRGEAGANVLTF

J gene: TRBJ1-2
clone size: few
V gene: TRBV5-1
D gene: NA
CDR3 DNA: TGCGCCAGCAGCTTGGAAGGCAGGGGCGGAGATGGCTACACCTTC
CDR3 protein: CASSLEGRGGDGYTF

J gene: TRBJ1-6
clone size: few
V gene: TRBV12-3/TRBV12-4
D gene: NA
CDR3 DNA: TGTGCCAGCAGTTTAAGGACGGCAAGGAGCTCCTATAATTCACCCCTCCACTTT
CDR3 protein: CASSLRTARSSYNSPLHF

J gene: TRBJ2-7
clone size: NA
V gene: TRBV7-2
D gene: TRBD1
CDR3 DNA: TGTGCCAGCAGCCCGAGGACAGGTACTAACGAGCAGTACTTC
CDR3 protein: CASSPRTGTNEQYF

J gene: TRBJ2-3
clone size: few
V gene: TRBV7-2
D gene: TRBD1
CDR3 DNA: TGTGCCAGCAGCTTAGAGGGACAGGGACCAGATACGCAGTATTTT
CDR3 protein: CASSLEGQGPDTQYF

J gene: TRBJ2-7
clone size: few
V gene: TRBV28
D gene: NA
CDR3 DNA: TGTGCCAGCAGATTAGGGACGGCTTCCTACGAGCAGTACTTC
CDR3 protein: CASRLGTASYEQYF

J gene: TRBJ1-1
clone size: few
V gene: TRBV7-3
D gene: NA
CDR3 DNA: TGTGCCAGCAGCTTCGGGAGGGTTTTCTTT
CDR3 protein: CASSFGRVFF

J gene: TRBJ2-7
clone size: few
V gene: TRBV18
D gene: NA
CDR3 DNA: TGTGCCAGCTCCCGGGACCACTCCTACGAGCAGTACTTC
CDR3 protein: CASSRDHSYEQYF

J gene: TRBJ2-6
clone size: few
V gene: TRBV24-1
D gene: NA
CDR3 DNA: TGTGCCACCAGTGATTCCCGAACAGTCTCCCACGTCTCTGGGGCCAACGTCCTGACTTTC
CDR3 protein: CATSDSRTVSHVSGANVLTF

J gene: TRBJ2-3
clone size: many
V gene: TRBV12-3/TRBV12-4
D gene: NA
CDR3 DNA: TGTGCCAGCAGGTACACAGATACGCAGTATTTT
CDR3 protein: CASRYTDTQYF